The sequence of this T cell receptor beta chain was determined in a study of blood T cell repertoires in COVID-19. Across the study: Whether acute or convalescent, the COVID-19 samples came from the United States, Italy and Spain. T cells, B-cell-depleted T cells, or PBMCs provided the cDNA or gDNA that served as material.

Per the original methods: Quantification of nucleated cells was approximated via reference gene primer amplification. Libraries were prepared by immunoSEQ multiplex PCR; TCRdb keeps only in-frame clonotypes and omits some of them. V and J calls plus clone size are reproduced from that table; the DNA served to infer D and trimming. The table lists approximately 23,000 clones, roughly 87% of them singletons, with around 2.8% in the top ten. The V gene's germline CDR1 is SGDLS and CDR2 YYNGEE. The CDR3 is 17 amino acids. V lost 4 bases, J lost 2 bases, and 19 bases lay in between. This clone appeared a single time.

The sample comprised peripheral blood. This TCR was recovered from a man in his sixties or seventies with acute or convalescent COVID-19. The gene calls are TRBV9 and TRBJ1-3, with D possibly matching TRBD1 (6 bases). CDR3 bases: TGTGCCAGCAGCCTGACATCCGACAGGCGCGCTGGAAACACCATATATTTT. The encoded protein is CASSLTSDRRAGNTIYF.